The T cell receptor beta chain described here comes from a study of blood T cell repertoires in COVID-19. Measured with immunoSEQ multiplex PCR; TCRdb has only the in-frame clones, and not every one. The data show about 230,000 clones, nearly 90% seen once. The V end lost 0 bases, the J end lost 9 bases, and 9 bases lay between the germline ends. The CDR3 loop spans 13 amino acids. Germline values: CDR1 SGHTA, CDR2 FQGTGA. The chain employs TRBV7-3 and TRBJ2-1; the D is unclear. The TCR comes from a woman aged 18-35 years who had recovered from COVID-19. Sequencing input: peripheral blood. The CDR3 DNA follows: TGTGCCAGCAGCTTAACAGCATCAGGTGAGCAGTTCTTC. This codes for CASSLTASGEQFF.